In this sample, the clone carrying this T cell receptor (beta chain) turned up many times. A single record per CDR3 protein comes from TCRdb applying MiXCR to the RT-PCR reads. The table shows about 700,000 distinct CDR3 sequences, with over 12% occurring only once. Germline CDR1 MNHEY, CDR2 SVGAGI. V lost 6 bases and J lost 10; bases outside the gene matches: 8. This CDR3 region has 13 residues. The sequenced material came from memory CD4+ T cells from blood. The chain combines TRBV6-5 with TRBJ2-4; 8 bases are a match to TRBD1. The receptor comes from a female donor in good health, serving as a healthy control. The CDR3 nucleotides are TGTGCCAGCAGATCCCGGGACAGGTCAATTCAGTACTTC. Its translation is CASRSRDRSIQYF.